This T cell receptor (beta chain) came from a study of blood T cells in healthy people across ages. Germline V gene sequence: CDR1 DFQATT, CDR2 SNEGSKA (reference sequence). After removal of 1 base from V and 7 bases from J, the junction contained 4 bases not matched to a gene. The CDR3 runs to 12 residues. Details on this clonotype: The antigen is unknown.

A J-beta primer mix and a sample-barcoded 5' primer were used in a second PCR of about 7 to 12 cycles. Each CDR3 protein is one row after TCRdb ran MiXCR on the 5' RACE reads. The table records hundreds of thousands of distinct CDR3 sequences, 58% of them present only once. Study-wide points: Compared with aged donors, long-lived donors showed fewer expanded clones, suggesting selection.

The receptor was derived from a man in his fifties or sixties in good health. The J gene is TRBJ2-7, the V gene TRBV20-1, with TRBD2 matching over 7 bases. The specimen sequenced was blood. The CDR3 loop is CSARAVGGEQYF. The CDR3 nucleotides read TGCAGTGCTAGAGCGGTCGGGGGGGAGCAGTACTTC.